The rows below give T cell receptor beta chains drawn from one sample of a study of blood T cell repertoires in COVID-19. Method: immunoSEQ multiplex PCR; TCRdb's copy keeps in-frame clones and lacks some. This sample yields around 150,000 clones, of which 80% are seen a single time; approximately 5% belongs to the top ten. Sequenced sample: peripheral blood. The receptors derive from a woman aged 50 to 60 with acute or convalescent COVID-19. Both conserved end residues are part of each CDR3. Rows may omit the clone size; those that give it use once, few, many or a size class.

TRBJ2-2	.	TRBV10-3	CATGQGGELFF
TRBJ2-3	.	TRBV2	CASSFASGGMGTDTQYF
TRBJ1-1	.	TRBV11-2	CASSLVWGGGTEAFF
TRBJ2-3	once	TRBV7-2	CVSSPRGADTQYF
TRBJ2-1	once	TRBV21-1	CASFQLYGESSYNEQFF
TRBJ2-1	.	TRBV5-1	CASSPPPKRDNEQFF
TRBJ1-5	.	TRBV6-2/TRBV6-3	CASSYTQGYQPQHF
TRBJ2-7	few	TRBV11-2	CASSLDGTGPYEQYF
TRBJ1-6	many	TRBV27	CASSPINSPLHF
TRBJ2-7	once	TRBV6-1	CASSEDGGGYEQYF
TRBJ1-5	many	TRBV19	CASSIYHYSNQPQHF
TRBJ1-5	.	TRBV7-8	CASSPTGYSNQPQHF
TRBJ2-5	.	TRBV6-5	CATSSSDRQETQYF
TRBJ2-3	.	TRBV5-4	CASSIGTSGDVDTQYF
TRBJ1-4	.	TRBV6-1	CASSTGQGNEKLFF
TRBJ1-3	.	TRBV19	CASSSLLTGLSSGNTIYF
TRBJ2-5	.	TRBV15	CATSRDLGPQETQYF
TRBJ2-5	once	TRBV29-1	CSVEESRETQYF
TRBJ2-7	.	TRBV4-2	CASSQELQGITRQYF
TRBJ2-1	.	TRBV30	CAWRLADLEQFF
TRBJ1-1	.	TRBV12-3/TRBV12-4	CASRRQGYTEAFF
TRBJ1-6	.	TRBV28	CASGTGSSPLHF
TRBJ2-6	.	TRBV29-1	CSVWAGASSGANVLTF
TRBJ2-3	.	TRBV5-1	CASSLGLAGGSSTDTQYF
TRBJ1-3	.	TRBV28	CASTKSVSGNTIYF
TRBJ1-1	few	TRBV9	CASSVAGVMNTEAFF
TRBJ2-1	once	TRBV27	CASSFLKLPDEQFF
TRBJ1-2	.	TRBV19	CASSIDRGHGYTF
TRBJ1-1	.	TRBV6-2/TRBV6-3	CASSYPREAFF